Below, 13 T cell receptor beta chains from the same sample are listed, as sequenced in a study of monozygotic twins with inflammatory bowel disease (dated by TCRdb to the late 2010s). The library was produced with 5' RACE. The sequencer was an Illumina HiSeq 2500. TCRdb reprocessed the reads and assigns one entry to each CDR3 protein sequence, leaving out DNA. In this sample's table one finds 330,000 or so distinct CDR3 sequences. The ten most abundant clones make up around 2% of the sample. The sample taken for sequencing was blood. The receptors stem from a human donor with ulcerative colitis or Crohn's disease, or a healthy co-twin of an affected twin (not recorded which).

The chain has TRBV12-3 or TRBV12-4 and TRBJ2-1; without DNA, the TCRdb call of TRBD2 cannot be checked. There are 16 residues in the CDR3. The CDR3 sequence: CASSSLGGRTRNEQFF.

The V and J genes are TRBV6-6 and TRBJ2-1. Germline loops: CDR1 MNHNY, CDR2 SVGAGI (reference sequence). CDR3 length: 12 amino acids. The CDR3 is CASSYSRGEQFF.

The chain recombines TRBV12-3 or TRBV12-4 with TRBJ2-4; lacking DNA, the TRBD1 call made by TCRdb goes unchecked. The CDR3 loop spans 13 amino acids. The CDR3: CASSYTGAAWGYF.

This chain uses TRBV25-1 with TRBJ2-3; TCRdb proposes TRBD2, but this gene call is untestable without DNA. This CDR3 comprises 15 residues. Germline CDR1 MGHDK, CDR2 SYGVNS. CDR3 sequence reads: CASSESGRSTDTQYF.

This chain links TRBV5-1 with TRBJ2-1; the TCRdb D gene call, TRBD2, has no DNA to confirm it. The CDR3 contains 15 residues. Germline V CDR1 and CDR2: SGHRS, YFSETQ. The chain's CDR3 is CASERKSGSYNEQFF.

This chain uses TRBV27 with TRBJ2-5; TCRdb returns TRBD1, unconfirmable since there is no DNA. CDR3 length: 16 residues. From germline, CDR1 is MNHEY and CDR2 SMNVEV (reference sequence). CDR3 amino acids: CASSLLPGNGEETQYF.

The CDR3 region is CSAGGGDVGYTF. The rearrangement uses TRBV29-1 and TRBJ1-2; TCRdb picks TRBD1, but there is no DNA to check that call. Germline V lookup: CDR1 SQVTM, CDR2 ANQGSEA. The CDR3 has 12 residues.

V gene TRBV7-3 combines with J gene TRBJ2-1; the TCRdb D gene call, TRBD2, has no DNA to confirm it. The CDR3 extends over 18 amino acids. Germline V gives CDR1 SGHTA, CDR2 FQGTGA. CDR3 loop: CASSLNGPWWPPYNEQFF.

The CDR3 spells CASSIPTINQAGDEQFF. This chain links TRBV19 with TRBJ2-1; TCRdb designates TRBD2, a call that cannot be tested without DNA. The CDR3 covers 17 residues. Germline V gene lookup returns CDR1 LNHDA and CDR2 SQIVND (reference sequence).

The chain has TRBV20-1 and TRBJ2-3; the TRBD2 assignment by TCRdb is unverifiable without DNA. CDR1 DFQATT and CDR2 SNEGSKA come from the germline V gene (reference sequence). CDR3 length equals 17 residues. This CDR3 reads CSAAGTSGTGNRDTQYF.

The rearrangement uses TRBV7-2 and TRBJ2-2. From germline, CDR1 is SGHTA and CDR2 FQGNSA. This CDR3 is built from 13 residues. CDR3 loop: CAGSLVSTGELFF.

The chain recombines TRBV5-1 with TRBJ2-1; TCRdb proposes TRBD2, but this gene call is untestable without DNA. From germline, CDR1 is SGHRS and CDR2 YFSETQ. There are 17 residues in the CDR3. This chain's CDR3 is CASSSHAGTSGANEQFF.

The genes are TRBV18 and TRBJ1-4; the TCRdb call, TRBD1, lacks DNA for checking. Per germline, CDR1 KGHSH and CDR2 LQKENI. This CDR3 has 13 residues. This chain's CDR3 is CASSRDQTEKLFF. The full variable domain, its missing parts supplied by reference TRBV18 and TRBJ1-4, is NAGVMQNPRHLVRRRGQEARLRCSPMKGHSHVYWYRQLPEEGLKFMVYLQKENIIDESGMPKERFSAEFPKEGPSILRIQQVVRGDSAAYFCASSRDQTEKLFFGSGTQLSVL.